The clone carrying this T cell receptor beta chain appeared a few times. Its antigen is undetermined. This sample was taken from a study of vaccination and CD4 T cells after COVID-19. Time point denoted: late sampling 161 to 241 days after vaccination in a few convalescent patients. Treatment described: approximately 11-day PBMC culture with coronavirus spike peptide pools or control peptides (ViraFEST assay). ViraFEST used peptide pools to expand antigen-specific T cells, then sequenced TCRs. Once obtained from cultured CD4+ T cells, the DNA was sequenced using the Oncomine TCR Beta short-read assay. Each CDR3 protein is one row after TCRdb ran MiXCR on the PCR reads. The sample lists fewer than 20,000 distinct CDR3 sequences, over 35% seen once, with 17% in the top ten. V was shortened by 4 bases and J by 5 bases, with 8 bases between the two germline ends. Germline V gene sequence: CDR1 SGHVS, CDR2 FQNEAQ. The CDR3 spans 13 residues.

Study observations and caveats: Within the convalescent patients, a median about 90% of the SARS-CoV-2-reactive clones were ones that appeared only post-vaccination.

The TCR sequence derives from a human donor who had recovered from COVID-19. The chain joins TRBV7-8 to TRBJ2-2; possible D gene TRBD2, 6 bases. Sequencing used CD4+ T cells from blood, cultured in vitro, obtained about 7 months after SARS-CoV-2 vaccination. The CDR3 is CASSSTRTGELFF. The CDR3, as DNA: TGTGCCAGCAGCTCGACTAGAACCGGGGAGCTGTTTTTT.